These 21 T cell receptor beta chains were sequenced from one sample in a study of blood T cell repertoires in COVID-19. The assay was immunoSEQ multiplex PCR, and TCRdb's table has in-frame clones only and misses some. The table has 100,000 to 110,000 clones, about 80% seen once. Sequences were obtained from peripheral blood. These receptors all come from a woman in her 70s with acute or convalescent COVID-19.

The genes are TRBV29-1 and TRBJ1-1, with unresolved D. V was pared by 1 base and J by 3 bases, with 9 bases between. CDR1 and CDR2 (germline): SQVTM, ANQGSEA. The CDR3 sequence is 13 residues long. CDR3 DNA sequence: TGCAGCGTTGAAGTTGCGGCGGACACTGAAGCTTTCTTT. Protein sequence: CSVEVAADTEAFF.

This CDR3 is CASSLGGRIETQYF. Written as DNA, the CDR3 is TGTGCCAGCAGCTTGGGTGGCAGGATAGAGACCCAGTACTTC. The chain has TRBV5-5 and TRBJ2-5; D remains ambiguous. V shed 0 bases and J shed 4 bases, with 10 bases lying between them. From germline, CDR1 is SGHKS and CDR2 YYEKEE (reference sequence). This CDR3 has 14 residues.

The J gene is TRBJ1-2, the V gene TRBV5-4, with 8 bases aligning to TRBD1. The germline V gene encodes CDR1 SGHNT and CDR2 YYREEE (reference sequence). Germline trimming cut 1 base from V and 2 bases from J; bases unmatched to any gene: 4. The CDR3 runs to 15 residues. The CDR3 sequence is CASSLKDRENYGYTF. As DNA, the CDR3 is TGTGCCAGCAGCTTGAAGGACAGGGAGAACTATGGCTACACCTTC. Full variable domain (missing parts from reference TRBV5-4 and TRBJ1-2): ETGVTQSPTHLIKTRGQQVTLRCSSQSGHNTVSWYQQALGQGPQFIFQYYREEENGRGNFPPRFSGLQFPNYSSELNVNALELDDSALYLCASSLKDRENYGYTFGSGTRLTVV.

The rearrangement links TRBV18 to TRBJ1-3, with D unresolved. The CDR3 contains 15 residues. The V gene lost 3 bases and the J gene lost 4 bases, with 13 bases spanning the gap. The germline CDR1 and CDR2 sequences are KGHSH and LQKENI. CDR3 nucleotide sequence: TGTGCCAGCTCACCGTCGACTAAACGAGGAAACACCATATATTTT. This codes for CASSPSTKRGNTIYF.

For the CDR3, the DNA is TGTGCCAGCAGCTCCACTAGCGGGGGGGCGTGGAATGAGCAGTTCTTC. It specifies CASSSTSGGAWNEQFF. The V call is TRBV7-9, the J call TRBJ2-1, with 13 bases matching TRBD2. Germline V gene lookup returns CDR1 SEHNR and CDR2 FQNEAQ (reference sequence). This CDR3 is 16 amino acids long. V lost 4 bases to trimming and J lost 7 bases; unmatched junction nucleotides: 7.

This clone was observed a handful of times. This chain joins TRBV7-2 and TRBJ1-6; 8 bases are a match to TRBD1. Germline V gives CDR1 SGHTA, CDR2 FQGNSA. Trimming cost V 4 bases and J 7 bases; bases outside gene matches: 3. The CDR3 is 14 amino acids. In nucleotides, the CDR3 is TGTGCCAGCAGCTCGGGACAGGCCAATTCACCCCTCCACTTT. Translating gives CASSSGQANSPLHF.

In this sample, this clone turned up once. V usage is TRBV28 and J usage is TRBJ2-1; D not certain. The CDR3 covers 14 residues. V was shortened by 3 bases and J by 5 bases, with 11 bases between the two germline ends. The germline V gene has CDR1 MDHEN and CDR2 SYDVKM. CDR3 sequence: CASSFPIENNEQFF. The CDR3 DNA reads TGTGCCAGCAGTTTCCCCATAGAGAACAATGAGCAGTTCTTC.

This clone was observed a few times. This rearrangement joins TRBV19 to TRBJ1-1; 10 positions match TRBD1. CDR1 is LNHDA, CDR2 SQIVND, per germline (reference sequence). The length of the CDR3 is 14 residues. With 10 bases clipped from V and 5 bases from J, the junction kept 10 bases outside the gene matches. CDR3 residues: CATRDRGSGTEAFF. The CDR3 region has the DNA TGTGCCACCAGGGACAGGGGATCGGGGACTGAAGCTTTCTTT.

The chain joins TRBV9 to TRBJ1-1, with D uncertain. V was shortened by 3 bases and J by 5 bases, with 14 bases between the two germline ends. The length of the CDR3 is 14 residues. CDR1 and CDR2 (germline): SGDLS, YYNGEE. DNA of the CDR3: TGTGCCAGCAGCGCTTCCTGGTCGGGGACTGAAGCTTTCTTT. This encodes CASSASWSGTEAFF.

This clone was seen more than once but under ten times. This chain links TRBV19 with TRBJ2-3, with 8 bases matching TRBD1. The J segment lost 6 bases and the V segment lost 7 bases, leaving 6 bases of the junction unmatched. CDR3 size: 13 residues. The germline CDR1 and CDR2 sequences are LNHDA and SQIVND (reference sequence). DNA of the CDR3: TGTGCCAGTAAGCCGCAGGGGGCCGATACGCAGTATTTT. It yields the protein CASKPQGADTQYF. The whole variable domain, filled in from reference TRBV19 and TRBJ2-3, reads DGGITQSPKYLFRKEGQNVTLSCEQNLNHDAMYWYRQDPGQGLRLIYYSQIVNDFQKGDIAEGYSVSREKKESFPLTVTSAQKNPTAFYLCASKPQGADTQYFGPGTRLTVL.

The V gene is TRBV7-2, the J gene TRBJ2-5, with TRBD2 matching over 7 bases. This CDR3 spans 14 amino acids. The V segment lost 4 bases and the J segment 4 bases; nucleotides outside the gene matches: 6. Germline CDR1 reads SGHTA; CDR2 reads FQGNSA. The CDR3 bases are TGTGCCAGCAGCTCTGGGACTACCCCAGAGACCCAGTACTTC. Protein sequence: CASSSGTTPETQYF.

Of note for this clone: Other DNA sequences from this sample encode an identical CDR3 as well. This chain uses TRBV20-1 with TRBJ2-3; no definite D call. Trimming removed 5 bases from V and 4 bases from J, with 7 bases in between. Germline CDR1 and CDR2: DFQATT and SNEGSKA (reference sequence). This CDR3 is 11 amino acids long. The CDR3 sequence: CSARLADTQYF. The CDR3 nucleotides are TGCAGTGCTCGACTTGCAGATACGCAGTATTTT.

The V call is TRBV19, the J call TRBJ1-2; TRBD1 matches at 9 bases. V trimming: 4 bases; J trimming: 8 bases; junction bases outside the gene matches: 14. The germline V gene encodes CDR1 LNHDA and CDR2 SQIVND (reference sequence). CDR3 length equals 16 residues. DNA for the CDR3: TGTGCCAGTAGTAAGGGAACAGGGGGCGCCGCGAGAGGCTACACCTTC. This codes for CASSKGTGGAARGYTF.

The V gene is TRBV27, the J gene TRBJ1-1; D is undetermined. V shed 7 bases and J shed 1 base, with 19 bases lying between them. The CDR3 has 16 amino acids. Germline V CDR1 and CDR2: MNHEY, SMNVEV (reference sequence). The CDR3 DNA reads as TGTGCCAGCACCCCCCCCGCCCGCACAGAGAACACTGAAGCTTTCTTT. Amino acid sequence: CASTPPARTENTEAFF.

J is TRBJ1-2 and V is TRBV28, with a possible D match to TRBD1 (6 bases). This CDR3 comprises 12 residues. Trimming shortened V by 6 bases and J by 8 bases, and 13 bases separated the two germline ends. Germline assignment: CDR1 MDHEN and CDR2 SYDVKM. The CDR3 DNA sequence: TGTGCCAGCAGCCTGGGGGCGCTCGGCTACACCTTC. Protein product: CASSLGALGYTF.

This clone was counted once. This rearrangement joins TRBV6-6 to TRBJ2-4, with TRBD1 as a possible D gene (6 bases). The CDR3 contains 13 residues. V shed 7 bases and J shed 6 bases, with 13 bases lying between them. CDR1 is MNHNY and CDR2 is SVGAGI in the germline V gene (reference sequence). The DNA of the CDR3 is TGTGCCAGCAATACACAGGGTACAAACATTCAGTACTTC. Amino acids: CASNTQGTNIQYF.

This sequence joins TRBV19 and TRBJ1-2; 9 bases match TRBD1. Trimming removed 2 bases from V and 5 bases from J; junction bases left unmatched: 6. CDR1 is LNHDA and CDR2 is SQIVND in the germline V gene (reference sequence). The CDR3 spans 15 residues. CDR3 nucleotide sequence: TGTGCCAGTAGTATAAGACAGGGGGGGGTGTATGGCTACACCTTC. Protein product: CASSIRQGGVYGYTF.

The DNA of the CDR3 is TGCGCCAGCAGCTTGTCGGGGTTCCAAGAGACCCAGTACTTC. Protein: CASSLSGFQETQYF. The chain has TRBV5-1 and TRBJ2-5; weak D call: TRBD2 (5 bases). Germline V gene data show CDR1 as SGHRS and CDR2 as YFSETQ. The CDR3 loop spans 14 amino acids. Trimming stripped 1 base from V and 1 base from J, with 8 bases between.

This sequence joins TRBV9 and TRBJ1-1, with a weak D call TRBD1 (5 bases). The V end lost 3 bases, the J end lost 0 bases, and 12 bases lay between the germline ends. The CDR3 totals 15 residues. CDR1 is SGDLS, CDR2 YYNGEE, per germline. This CDR3 is CASSARQNMNTEAFF. In DNA, the CDR3 is TGTGCCAGCAGCGCGAGACAGAACATGAACACTGAAGCTTTCTTT.

V usage is TRBV7-9 and J usage is TRBJ1-2, with TRBD1 as a possible D gene (5 bases). Trimming stripped 6 bases from V and 6 bases from J, with 20 bases between. This CDR3 comprises 15 residues. Germline lookup yields CDR1 SEHNR and CDR2 FQNEAQ (reference sequence). The CDR3 region has the DNA TGTGCCAGCAGGGCGGCCGGGGGGGTATTGGATGGCTACACCTTC. It specifies CASRAAGGVLDGYTF.

This chain links TRBV2 with TRBJ1-1; TRBD1 aligns across 8 bases. The junction had 4 bases not matched to a gene; V was cut back by 11 bases and J by 5 bases. Germline V CDR1 and CDR2: SNHLY, FYNNEI. This CDR3 region has 11 residues. CDR3 nucleotide sequence: TGTGCCGGGACAGGAGGGACTGAAGCTTTCTTT. This codes for CAGTGGTEAFF.